This entry concerns a single T cell receptor beta chain. Its antigen is undetermined. The V end lost 2 bases, the J end lost 2 bases, and 11 bases lay between the germline ends. Germline CDR1 and CDR2: SGHRS and YFSETQ. This CDR3 is 15 amino acids long. This sample was included in a study of T cell responses to AZD1222 COVID-19 vaccine. Points from the study as a whole: There were mostly white British donors and more females than males, and clonal diversity was possibly underestimated. Repertoire samples came only from after the peak T cell response. Only five or six individuals given AZD1222 were seropositive at baseline. Among spike-specific TCRs, nearly half reportedly target unmutated variant regions.

Sequencing was performed with immunoSEQ multiplex PCR; in TCRdb, only in-frame clones are kept and a portion is missing. The sample records around 150,000 clones, more than 75% being singletons. This specimen was peripheral blood, taken 28 days after the second AZD1222 dose. This rearrangement joins TRBV5-1 to TRBJ2-1; no definite D call. The origin of this receptor is an adult who received the AZD1222 COVID-19 vaccine. CDR3 nucleotides: TGCGCCAGCAGCTTTGAGCGAGCCCCCTACAATGAGCAGTTCTTC. Translation: CASSFERAPYNEQFF.